The table lists the clone carrying this T cell receptor (beta chain) with many counts. Its antigen is not identified. From the germline J gene comes the end of the CDR3, since the read stops 3 residues before it. The germline V gene encodes CDR1 SGHVS and CDR2 FNYEAQ. This CDR3 is built from 16 residues. V lost 8 bases to trimming and J lost 0 bases; unmatched junction nucleotides: 8. This record comes from a study of T cell clonality in common variable immunodeficiency. Control and CVID samples contributed equal amounts of genomic DNA. Some clones are missing from TCRdb's copy, which holds only in-frame ones; the method was immunoSEQ multiplex PCR. The sample presents about 64,000 clones, none singletons. Whole-study results and caveats: Compared with healthy controls, CVID subjects showed increased TCRbeta clonality, mostly in about a third. T cell subpopulation sequencing would be needed to explain CVID clonality.

This sequence was found in a person aged 18 to 69 in good health. The chain is built from TRBV7-6 and TRBJ2-1; 9 positions match TRBD2. Sequencing used peripheral blood mononuclear cells. This chain's CDR3 is CASSSSGGSSYNEQFF. CDR3 DNA (partial): TGTGCCAGCTCAAGTAGCGGGGGCAGCTCCTACAATGAG.